A selection of T cell receptor beta chains follows, all from one sample in a study of CD8 T cells in Susac syndrome. TCRdb reprocessed the immunoSEQ multiplex PCR reads with MiXCR, giving one entry per CDR3 protein. The sample consists of some 300,000 distinct CDR3 sequences, around nine tenths of them appearing once. Material for sequencing was CD8+ T cells from PBMCs. These receptors all stem from a human donor with multiple sclerosis. CDR3s include the opening cysteine and the closing phenylalanine or tryptophan. A D gene is named only where the DNA matches it firmly.

d_call j_call v_call cdr3_aa cdr3_nt
. TRBJ2-1 TRBV29-1 CSVESPPQPGKQFF TGCAGCGTTGAAAGCCCCCCCCAGCCAGGAAAGCAGTTCTTC
. TRBJ2-5 TRBV4-1 CASSQWPGQETQYF TGCGCCAGCAGCCAATGGCCAGGCCAAGAGACCCAGTACTTC
. TRBJ1-2 TRBV5-6 CASNYRDTENYGYTF TGTGCCAGCAATTACCGGGACACGGAGAACTATGGCTACACCTTC
. TRBJ2-1 TRBV27 CASSKPGHGRNEQFF TGTGCCAGCAGTAAGCCGGGCCACGGACGCAATGAGCAGTTCTTC
TRBD2 TRBJ2-7 TRBV13 CASSPPGRDEQYF TGTGCCAGCAGCCCCCCAGGGAGGGACGAGCAGTACTTC
. TRBJ1-3 TRBV6-5 CASMTEFSGNTIYF TGTGCCAGTATGACAGAATTCTCTGGAAACACCATATATTTT
TRBD1 TRBJ1-4 TRBV7-2 CASSFSGWGQADEKLFF TGTGCCAGCAGCTTTAGTGGGTGGGGACAGGCGGATGAAAAACTGTTTTTT
. TRBJ2-5 TRBV12-3/TRBV12-4 CASSQLLSETQYF TGTGCCAGCAGTCAACTACTATCAGAGACCCAGTACTTC
. TRBJ2-5 TRBV7-9 CASMDGTPGRETQYF TGTGCCAGCATGGATGGGACTCCCGGGCGAGAGACCCAGTACTTC
TRBD1 TRBJ1-1 TRBV6-2/TRBV6-3 CASSYTTGTGPKTEAFF TGTGCCAGCAGTTACACTACCGGGACAGGGCCGAAAACTGAAGCTTTCTTT
. TRBJ1-3 TRBV6-2/TRBV6-3 CATPAGEGQRGGNTIYF TGTGCCACACCAGCCGGCGAAGGGCAACGAGGTGGAAACACCATATATTTT
. TRBJ2-1 TRBV7-9 CASKGRQSYNEQFF TGTGCCAGCAAAGGACGACAGTCCTACAATGAGCAGTTCTTC
. TRBJ2-1 TRBV5-4 CASSDPLADEQFF TGTGCCAGCAGCGATCCCTTGGCCGATGAGCAGTTCTTC
TRBD2 TRBJ2-1 TRBV11-2 CASSREAGRSYNEQFF TGTGCCAGCAGCAGGGAAGCGGGGAGGTCGTACAATGAGCAGTTCTTC
. TRBJ2-7 TRBV14 CASSQDGPGLGYEQYF TGTGCCAGCAGCCAAGATGGACCGGGGTTGGGCTACGAGCAGTACTTC
TRBD1 TRBJ2-7 TRBV5-6 CASSPGQGGLTYEQYF TGTGCCAGCAGCCCGGGACAGGGGGGGCTTACCTACGAGCAGTACTTC
. TRBJ1-2 TRBV27 CASSFLGGSYGYTF TGTGCCAGCAGTTTCCTCGGTGGATCCTATGGCTACACCTTC
. TRBJ1-3 TRBV3-1 CASSQDVDRSFGNTIYF TGTGCCAGCAGCCAAGATGTTGACAGGAGCTTCGGAAACACCATATATTTT
. TRBJ2-4 TRBV7-9 CASVGDKNIQYF TGTGCCAGCGTAGGAGACAAAAACATTCAGTACTTC
TRBD1 TRBJ2-1 TRBV24-1 CATSEWDRVSVDEQFF TGTGCCACCAGTGAGTGGGACAGGGTCTCAGTCGATGAGCAGTTCTTC
. TRBJ2-1 TRBV7-9 CASSSSVDSYNEQFF TGTGCCAGCAGCTCTAGCGTCGACAGTTACAATGAGCAGTTCTTC
TRBD1 TRBJ1-2 TRBV20-1 CSATPGTGYSRNYGYTF TGCAGTGCCACCCCCGGGACAGGGTATTCTCGTAACTATGGCTACACCTTC